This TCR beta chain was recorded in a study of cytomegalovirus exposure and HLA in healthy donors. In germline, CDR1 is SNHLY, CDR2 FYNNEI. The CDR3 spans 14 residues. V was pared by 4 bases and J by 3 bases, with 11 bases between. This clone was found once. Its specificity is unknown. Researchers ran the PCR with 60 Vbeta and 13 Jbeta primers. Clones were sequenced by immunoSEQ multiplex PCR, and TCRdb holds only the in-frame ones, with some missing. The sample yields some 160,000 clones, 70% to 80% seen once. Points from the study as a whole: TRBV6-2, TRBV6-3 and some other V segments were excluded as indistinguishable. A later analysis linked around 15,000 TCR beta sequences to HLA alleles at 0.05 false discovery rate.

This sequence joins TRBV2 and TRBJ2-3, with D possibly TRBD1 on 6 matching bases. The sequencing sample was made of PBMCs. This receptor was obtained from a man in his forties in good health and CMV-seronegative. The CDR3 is CASSGGGRTDTQYF. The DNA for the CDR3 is TGTGCCAGCAGTGGAGGGGGTCGTACAGATACGCAGTATTTT.